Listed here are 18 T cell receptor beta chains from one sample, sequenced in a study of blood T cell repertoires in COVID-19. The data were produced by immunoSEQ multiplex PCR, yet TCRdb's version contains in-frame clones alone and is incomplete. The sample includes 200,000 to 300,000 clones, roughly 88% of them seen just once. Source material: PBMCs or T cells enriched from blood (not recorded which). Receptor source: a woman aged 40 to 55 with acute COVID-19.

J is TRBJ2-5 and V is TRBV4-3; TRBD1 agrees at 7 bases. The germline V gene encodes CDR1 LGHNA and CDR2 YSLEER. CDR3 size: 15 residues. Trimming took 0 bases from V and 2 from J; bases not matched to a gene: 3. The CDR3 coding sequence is TGCGCCAGCAGCCAAGAGACAGGGAAGCAAGAGACCCAGTACTTC. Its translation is CASSQETGKQETQYF.

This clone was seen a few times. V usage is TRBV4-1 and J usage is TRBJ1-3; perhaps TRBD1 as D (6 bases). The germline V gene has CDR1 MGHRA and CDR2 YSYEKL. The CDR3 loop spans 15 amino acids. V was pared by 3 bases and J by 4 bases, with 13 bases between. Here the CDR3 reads CASSHGDNAGNTIYF. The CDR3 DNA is TGCGCCAGCAGCCACGGGGACAACGCCGGAAACACCATATATTTT.

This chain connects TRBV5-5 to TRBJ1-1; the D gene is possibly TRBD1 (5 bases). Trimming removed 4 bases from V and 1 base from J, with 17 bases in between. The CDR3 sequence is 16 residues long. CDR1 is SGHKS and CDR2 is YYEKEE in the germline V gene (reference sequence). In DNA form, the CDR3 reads TGTGCCAGCAGCCTGGCACGGGGGACCCCGAACACTGAAGCTTTCTTT. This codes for CASSLARGTPNTEAFF. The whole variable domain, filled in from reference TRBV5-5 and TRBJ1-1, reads DAGVTQSPTHLIKTRGQQVTLRCSPISGHKSVSWYQQVLGQGPQFIFQYYEKEERGRGNFPDRFSARQFPNYSSELNVNALLLGDSALYLCASSLARGTPNTEAFFGQGTRLTVV.

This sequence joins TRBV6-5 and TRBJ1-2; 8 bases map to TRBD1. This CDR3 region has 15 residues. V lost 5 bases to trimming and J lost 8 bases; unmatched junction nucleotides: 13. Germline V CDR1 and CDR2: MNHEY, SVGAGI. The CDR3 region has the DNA TGTGCCAGCAGTCCCACGGACAGGGTGGTAAAAGGCTACACCTTC. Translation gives CASSPTDRVVKGYTF.

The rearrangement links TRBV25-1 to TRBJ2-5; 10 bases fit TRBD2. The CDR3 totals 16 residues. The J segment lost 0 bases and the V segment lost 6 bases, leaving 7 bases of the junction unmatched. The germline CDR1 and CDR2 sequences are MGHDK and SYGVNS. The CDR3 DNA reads TGTGCCAGCAGGAGTTCGACTAGCGGGTACCAAGAGACCCAGTACTTC. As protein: CASRSSTSGYQETQYF.

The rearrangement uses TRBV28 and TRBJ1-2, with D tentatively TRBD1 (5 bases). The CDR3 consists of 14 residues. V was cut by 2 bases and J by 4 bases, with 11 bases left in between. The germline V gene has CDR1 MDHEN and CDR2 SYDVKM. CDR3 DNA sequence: TGTGCCAGCAGTTTAAGCCCCAGGGCCTATGGCTACACCTTC. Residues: CASSLSPRAYGYTF.

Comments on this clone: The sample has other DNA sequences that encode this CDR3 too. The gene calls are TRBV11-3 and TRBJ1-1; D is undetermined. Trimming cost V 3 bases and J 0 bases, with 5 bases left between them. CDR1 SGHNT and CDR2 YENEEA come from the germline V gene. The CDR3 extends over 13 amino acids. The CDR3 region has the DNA TGTGCCAGCAGCTTTAACTTGAACACTGAAGCTTTCTTT. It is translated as CASSFNLNTEAFF.

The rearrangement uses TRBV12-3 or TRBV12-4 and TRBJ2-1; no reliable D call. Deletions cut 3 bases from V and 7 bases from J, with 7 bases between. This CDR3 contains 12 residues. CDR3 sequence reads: CASSLSRNEQFF. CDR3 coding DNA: TGTGCCAGCAGTTTGTCTCGGAATGAGCAGTTCTTC.

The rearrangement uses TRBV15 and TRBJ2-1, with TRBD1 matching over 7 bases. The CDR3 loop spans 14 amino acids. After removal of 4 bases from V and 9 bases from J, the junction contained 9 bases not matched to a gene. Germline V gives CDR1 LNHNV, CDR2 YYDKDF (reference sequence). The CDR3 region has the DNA TGTGCCACCAGCACCAGAATCACAGGGGCTGAGCAGTTCTTC. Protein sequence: CATSTRITGAEQFF.

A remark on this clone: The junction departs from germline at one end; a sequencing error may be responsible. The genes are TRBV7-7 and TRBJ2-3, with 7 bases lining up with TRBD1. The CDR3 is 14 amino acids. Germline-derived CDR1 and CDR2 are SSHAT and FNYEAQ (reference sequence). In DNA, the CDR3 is TGTGCTAGCAGCTCCGGGACAGCCACAGATACGCAGTATTTT. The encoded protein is CASSSGTATDTQYF.

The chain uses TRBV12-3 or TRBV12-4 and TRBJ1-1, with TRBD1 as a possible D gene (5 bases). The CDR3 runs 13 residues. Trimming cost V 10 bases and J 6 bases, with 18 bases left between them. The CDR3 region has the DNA TGTGCCAACGGGGTGGGGGAGGACGCTGAAGCTTTCTTT. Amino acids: CANGVGEDAEAFF.

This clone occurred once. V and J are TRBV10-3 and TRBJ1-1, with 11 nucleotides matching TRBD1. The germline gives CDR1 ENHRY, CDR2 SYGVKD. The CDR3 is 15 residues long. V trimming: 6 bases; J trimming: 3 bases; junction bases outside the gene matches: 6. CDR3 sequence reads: CAIRDRGRGDTEAFF. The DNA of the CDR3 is TGTGCCATCAGGGACAGGGGGCGAGGGGACACTGAAGCTTTCTTT.

CDR3 nucleotide sequence: TGTGCCAGTAGTATAGAGGAGGGTACTGAAGCTTTCTTT. Amino acids: CASSIEEGTEAFF. The chain couples TRBV19 to TRBJ1-1; D gene ambiguous. V was trimmed by 0 bases and J by 5 bases, leaving 7 bases between them. The CDR3 covers 13 residues. CDR1 is LNHDA, CDR2 SQIVND, per germline (reference sequence).

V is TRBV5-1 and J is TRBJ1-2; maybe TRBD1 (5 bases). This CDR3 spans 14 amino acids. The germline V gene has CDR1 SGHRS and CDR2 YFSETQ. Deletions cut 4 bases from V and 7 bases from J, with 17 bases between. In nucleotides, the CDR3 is TGCGCCAGCAGCCCTGGGAGGAGGGGCCTTGGCTACACCTTC. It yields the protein CASSPGRRGLGYTF.

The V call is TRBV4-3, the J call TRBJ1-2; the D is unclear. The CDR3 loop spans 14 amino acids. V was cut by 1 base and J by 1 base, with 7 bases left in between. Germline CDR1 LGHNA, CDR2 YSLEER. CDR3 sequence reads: CASSQAPLNYGYTF. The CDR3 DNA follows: TGCGCCAGCAGCCAAGCTCCCCTTAACTATGGCTACACCTTC.

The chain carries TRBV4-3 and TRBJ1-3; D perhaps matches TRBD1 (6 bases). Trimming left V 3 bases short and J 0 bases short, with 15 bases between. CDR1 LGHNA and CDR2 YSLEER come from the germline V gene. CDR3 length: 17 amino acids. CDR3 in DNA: TGCGCCAGCAGCCAGATTCATACAGGGAGCTCTGGAAACACCATATATTTT. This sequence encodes CASSQIHTGSSGNTIYF.

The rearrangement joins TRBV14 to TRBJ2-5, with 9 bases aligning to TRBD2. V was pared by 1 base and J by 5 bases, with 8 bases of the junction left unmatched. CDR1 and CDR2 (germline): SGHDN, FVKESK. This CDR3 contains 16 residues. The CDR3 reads CASSQVAGGPVETQYF. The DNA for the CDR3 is TGTGCCAGCAGCCAAGTTGCGGGAGGGCCTGTGGAGACCCAGTACTTC. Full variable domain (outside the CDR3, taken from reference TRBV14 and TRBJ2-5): EAGVTQFPSHSVIEKGQTVTLRCDPISGHDNLYWYRRVMGKEIKFLLHFVKESKQDESGMPNNRFLAERTGGTYSTLKVQPAELEDSGVYFCASSQVAGGPVETQYFGPGTRLLVL.

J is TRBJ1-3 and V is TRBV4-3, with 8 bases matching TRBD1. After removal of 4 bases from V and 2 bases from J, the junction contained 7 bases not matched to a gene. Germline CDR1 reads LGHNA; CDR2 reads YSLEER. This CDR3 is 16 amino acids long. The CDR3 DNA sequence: TGCGCCAGCAGCCCGCAAATACAGGGGGCTGGAAACACCATATATTTT. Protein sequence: CASSPQIQGAGNTIYF.